Reported below is one T cell receptor (beta chain). Produced via immunoSEQ multiplex PCR; TCRdb's table is partial and in-frame only. This sample has about 59,000 clones, with over 85% found just once. The data originate from a study of T cell changes during pregnancy in multiple sclerosis. The sequenced sample was CD4+ T cells from peripheral blood mononuclear cells, obtained before pregnancy. The clonotype was recovered from a female donor with multiple sclerosis, enrolled in a pregnancy study.

The chain's CDR3 is CASSPGQGYGNTEAFF. The CDR3 bases are TGTGCCAGCAGCCCGGGACAGGGGTATGGAAACACTGAAGCTTTCTTT. The V call is TRBV5-6, the J call TRBJ1-1; 10 bases are shared with TRBD1. This CDR3 comprises 16 residues. With V trimmed by 4 bases and J by 2 bases, 8 bases remained unmatched. Germline V gene lookup returns CDR1 SGHDT and CDR2 YYEEEE.